The next 8 T cell receptor beta chains were all read from a single sample in a study of blood T cells in healthy people across ages. A second PCR, run for roughly 7 to 11 cycles, used a sample-barcoded 5' primer plus a J-beta primer mix. Via MiXCR, TCRdb re-called the 5' RACE reads, giving one row per CDR3 protein. The table has fewer than 900,000 distinct CDR3 sequences, roughly 50% seen once; the top ten hold around a third. Sample: blood. The source of these receptors is an older woman in good health.

The chain is built from TRBV7-9 and TRBJ1-5; 7 positions match TRBD1. This CDR3 has 15 residues. V lost 4 bases and J lost 2; bases outside the gene matches: 5. Germline loops: CDR1 SEHNR, CDR2 FQNEAQ (reference sequence). CDR3 DNA sequence: TGTGCCAGCAGCTCGGACAGGACGGGCAATCAGCCCCAGCATTTT. Translated, it gives CASSSDRTGNQPQHF.

The table lists this clonotype with a few counts. This CDR3 reads CASSKDSKPQETQYF. The DNA for the CDR3 is TGTGCCAGCAGCAAGGACAGCAAGCCACAAGAGACCCAGTACTTC. The rearrangement links TRBV7-2 to TRBJ2-5; possible D gene TRBD1, 6 bases. Trimming cost V 5 bases and J 2 bases, with 15 bases left between them. The CDR3 has 15 amino acids. Germline CDR1 is SGHTA and CDR2 is FQGNSA.

This sequence joins TRBV20-1 and TRBJ2-3; weak D call: TRBD2 (5 bases). The CDR3 has 14 amino acids. V dropped 2 bases and J dropped 5 bases, with 14 bases sitting between them. Germline CDR1 DFQATT, CDR2 SNEGSKA (reference sequence). CDR3 bases: TGCAGTGCTAGATCCCGGACTGGCCAAGATACGCAGTATTTT. This encodes CSARSRTGQDTQYF.

J is TRBJ2-5 and V is TRBV4-3, with 7 nucleotides matching TRBD2. The germline gives CDR1 LGHNA, CDR2 YSLEER. Trimming cost V 1 base and J 11 bases; bases outside gene matches: 10. This CDR3 is 14 amino acids long. CDR3 nucleotides: TGCGCCAGCAGCCAAGGGTTAGCGGGCTGGGAGCAGTACTTC. Translation: CASSQGLAGWEQYF.

The sample holds a few counts of this clonotype. The chain recombines TRBV20-1 with TRBJ2-5, with 10 bases fitting TRBD1. Germline CDR1 and CDR2: DFQATT and SNEGSKA (reference sequence). V was pared by 6 bases and J by 4 bases, with 8 bases of the junction left unmatched. The length of the CDR3 is 14 residues. CDR3 DNA: TGCAGTGCCGGGACAGGGGCTGGGCCAGAGACCCAGTACTTC. This sequence encodes CSAGTGAGPETQYF.

J is TRBJ1-4 and V is TRBV5-1; D not certain. V lost 4 bases, J lost 3 bases, and 10 bases lay in between. The CDR3 consists of 14 residues. The V gene's germline CDR1 is SGHRS and CDR2 YFSETQ. CDR3 DNA sequence: TGCGCCAGCAGCCGCGCCGGACCTAATGAAAAACTGTTTTTT. This sequence encodes CASSRAGPNEKLFF.

This clonotype was counted ten times or more. J is TRBJ2-7 and V is TRBV29-1; D is unresolved. V lost 5 bases to trimming and J lost 2 bases, with 10 bases between them. This CDR3 spans 12 amino acids. CDR1 and CDR2 from the germline V gene are SQVTM and ANQGSEA. CDR3 residues: CSVHASAYEQYF. DNA for the CDR3: TGCAGCGTTCACGCCTCGGCCTACGAGCAGTACTTC.

The chain combines TRBV12-3 or TRBV12-4 with TRBJ1-2; no definite D call. The CDR3 totals 11 residues. Trimming stripped 6 bases from V and 7 bases from J, with 9 bases between. The CDR3 DNA is TGTGCCAGCAGCCTTTTTAGTGGCTACACCTTC. Its protein product is CASSLFSGYTF.